Detailed here is one T cell receptor beta chain. The antigen is unknown. Both TRBC1 and TRBC2 were covered by a beta constant-region primer of two equimolar oligonucleotides. MiXCR, run by TCRdb on the UMI-ligation and nested PCR reads, gives a single entry per CDR3 protein. Here the sample spans some 150,000 distinct CDR3 sequences, 15% to 20% being singletons. With V trimmed by 1 base and J by 1 base, 10 bases remained unmatched. This CDR3 is built from 19 residues. Germline assignment: CDR1 LGHDT and CDR2 YNNKEL (reference sequence). The sample is drawn from a study of naive and memory T cell subsets. Broader study findings: Especially in CD8 cells, naive repertoires contained a few larger clonotypes, possibly CD45RA-re-expressing memory cells. Each distinct alpha or beta sequence counts as one clonotype.

This chain connects TRBV3-1 to TRBJ2-1; TRBD2 matches 10 bases. Sequencing was performed on naive CD4+ T cells from blood. The clonotype comes from a human donor in good health. CDR3 sequence: CASSQGGASGSLSYNEQFF. As DNA, the CDR3 is TGTGCCAGCAGCCAAGGGGGTGCTAGCGGGAGCTTGTCCTACAATGAGCAGTTCTTC.